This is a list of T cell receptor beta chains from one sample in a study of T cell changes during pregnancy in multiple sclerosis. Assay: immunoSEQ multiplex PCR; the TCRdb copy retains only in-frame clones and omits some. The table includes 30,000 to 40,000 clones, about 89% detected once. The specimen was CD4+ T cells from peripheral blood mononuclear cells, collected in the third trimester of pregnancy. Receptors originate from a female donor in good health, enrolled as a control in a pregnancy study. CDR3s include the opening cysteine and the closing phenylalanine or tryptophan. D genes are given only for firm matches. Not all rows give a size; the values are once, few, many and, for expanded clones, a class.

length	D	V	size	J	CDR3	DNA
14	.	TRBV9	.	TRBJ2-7	CASSVVSDSYEQYF	TGTGCCAGCAGCGTAGTCAGTGACTCCTACGAGCAGTACTTC
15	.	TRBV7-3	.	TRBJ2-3	CASSSWGVPTDTQYF	TGTGCCAGCAGCAGCTGGGGGGTCCCCACAGATACGCAGTATTTT
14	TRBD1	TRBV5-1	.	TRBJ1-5	CASSLDAGGQPQHF	TGCGCCAGCAGCTTGGATGCAGGGGGACAGCCCCAGCATTTT
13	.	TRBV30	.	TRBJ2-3	CAWSRLTPDTQYF	TGTGCCTGGAGTCGACTCACACCGGATACGCAGTATTTT
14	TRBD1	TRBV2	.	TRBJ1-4	CASGGTVQNEKLFF	TGTGCCAGCGGGGGGACAGTCCAAAATGAAAAACTGTTTTTT
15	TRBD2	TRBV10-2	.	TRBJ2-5	CASSESERGGETQYF	TGCGCCAGCAGTGAGTCGGAGCGGGGGGGGGAGACCCAGTACTTC
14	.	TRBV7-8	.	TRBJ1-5	CASRPQEAGGPQHF	TGTGCCAGCAGACCTCAGGAGGCCGGAGGCCCCCAGCATTTT
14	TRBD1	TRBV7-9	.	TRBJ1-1	CASSVGQANTEAFF	TGTGCCAGCAGCGTGGGACAGGCGAACACTGAAGCTTTCTTT
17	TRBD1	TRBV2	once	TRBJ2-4	CASRLGHRGGFRNIQYF	TGTGCCAGCAGGTTGGGTCACAGGGGCGGGTTTAGAAACATTCAGTACTTC
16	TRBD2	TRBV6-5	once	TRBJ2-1	CASSYLAGTSIREQFF	TGTGCCAGCAGTTACTTAGCCGGGACTAGCATTCGTGAGCAGTTCTTC
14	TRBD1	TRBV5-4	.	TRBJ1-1	CASTPGQEHTEAFF	TGTGCCAGCACGCCGGGACAGGAGCACACTGAAGCTTTCTTT
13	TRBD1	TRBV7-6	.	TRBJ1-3	CASSPRGENTIYF	TGTGCCAGCAGCCCCAGGGGGGAAAACACCATATATTTT
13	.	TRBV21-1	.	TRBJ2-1	CASNRDSYNEQFF	TGTGCCAGCAATCGGGACAGCTACAATGAGCAGTTCTTC
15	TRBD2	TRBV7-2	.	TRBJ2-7	CASSLGVAGGYEQYF	TGTGCCAGCAGCTTAGGAGTAGCGGGAGGGTACGAGCAGTACTTC
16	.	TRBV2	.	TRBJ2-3	CASSEGWTEKADTQYF	TGTGCCAGCAGTGAAGGGTGGACAGAGAAGGCGGATACGCAGTATTTT
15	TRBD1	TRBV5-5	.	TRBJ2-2	CASSWDRDFSGELFF	TGTGCCAGCAGCTGGGACAGGGATTTCTCCGGGGAGCTGTTTTTT
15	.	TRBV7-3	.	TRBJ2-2	CASSLTGYNTGELFF	TGTGCCAGCAGCTTAACGGGCTATAACACCGGGGAGCTGTTTTTT
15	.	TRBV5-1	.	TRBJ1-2	CASSLSTTGNYGYTF	TGCGCCAGCAGCCTGTCTACCACAGGGAACTATGGCTACACCTTC
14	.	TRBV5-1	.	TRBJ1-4	CASSLWPGGEKLFF	TGCGCCAGCAGCTTGTGGCCCGGCGGTGAAAAACTGTTTTTT
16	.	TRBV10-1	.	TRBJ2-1	CASSANILTSGNEQFF	TGCGCCAGCAGTGCGAACATTTTGACATCAGGGAATGAGCAGTTCTTC
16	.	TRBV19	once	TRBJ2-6	CASSIASVPWGSVLTF	TGTGCCAGTAGTATAGCCTCGGTCCCATGGGGCTCCGTCCTGACTTTC
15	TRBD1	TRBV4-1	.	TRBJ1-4	CASSQAGTGVEKLFF	TGCGCCAGCAGCCAAGCCGGGACAGGCGTTGAAAAACTGTTTTTT
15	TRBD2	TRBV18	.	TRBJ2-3	CASSPELAGGDTQYF	TGTGCCAGCTCACCAGAGCTAGCGGGAGGTGATACGCAGTATTTT
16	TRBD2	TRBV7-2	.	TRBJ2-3	CASSKRLAGASDTQYF	TGTGCCAGCAGCAAACGACTAGCGGGAGCCTCAGATACGCAGTATTTT
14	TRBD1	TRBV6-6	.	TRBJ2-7	CASSYEQGAYEQYF	TGTGCCAGCAGTTACGAACAGGGGGCTTACGAGCAGTACTTC
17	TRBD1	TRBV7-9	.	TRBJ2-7	CASSLRGQGVLVDEQYF	TGTGCCAGCAGTCTACGGGGACAGGGGGTACTTGTCGACGAGCAGTACTTC
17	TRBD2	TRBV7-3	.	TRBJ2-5	CASSLRASGRARETQYF	TGTGCCAGCAGCTTAAGGGCTAGCGGGAGGGCCAGAGAGACCCAGTACTTC
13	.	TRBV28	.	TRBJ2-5	CASSLTGLETQYF	TGTGCCAGCAGTCTAACAGGGTTAGAGACCCAGTACTTC
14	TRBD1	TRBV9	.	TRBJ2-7	CASSAGQGTGEQYF	TGTGCCAGCAGCGCAGGACAGGGTACAGGCGAGCAGTACTTC
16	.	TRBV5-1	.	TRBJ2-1	CASSLETGSSYNEQFF	TGCGCCAGCAGCTTGGAGACGGGGAGCTCCTACAATGAGCAGTTCTTC
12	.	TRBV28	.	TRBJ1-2	CASGIDKYGYTF	TGTGCCAGCGGAATAGACAAGTATGGCTACACCTTC
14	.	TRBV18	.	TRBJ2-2	CASSPKAGIVGLFF	TGTGCCAGCTCACCGAAAGCCGGGATTGTTGGGCTGTTTTTT
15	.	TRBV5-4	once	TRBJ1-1	CASTIVETANTEAFF	TGTGCCAGCACCATAGTAGAGACAGCGAACACTGAAGCTTTCTTT
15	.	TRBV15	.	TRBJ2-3	CATSRDIVITDTQYF	TGTGCCACCAGCAGAGATATAGTCATAACAGATACGCAGTATTTT
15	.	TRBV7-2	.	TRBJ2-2	CASSPQGQRTGELFF	TGTGCCAGCAGCCCCCAGGGACAAAGGACCGGGGAGCTGTTTTTT
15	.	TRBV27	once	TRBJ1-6	CASSLYPGMNSPLHF	TGTGCCAGCAGTTTATATCCGGGAATGAATTCACCCCTCCACTTT
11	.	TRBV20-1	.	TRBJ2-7	CSAQPDYEQYF	TGCAGTGCCCAGCCTGACTACGAGCAGTACTTC
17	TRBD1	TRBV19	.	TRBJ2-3	CASSMFGTGASTDTQYF	TGTGCCAGTAGTATGTTCGGGACAGGAGCTAGCACAGATACGCAGTATTTT
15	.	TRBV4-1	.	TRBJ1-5	CASSQYGRGNQPQHF	TGCGCCAGCAGCCAATATGGGAGGGGGAATCAGCCCCAGCATTTT
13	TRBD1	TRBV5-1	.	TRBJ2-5	CASSSGQGETQYF	TGCGCCAGCAGCTCGGGACAGGGGGAGACCCAGTACTTC
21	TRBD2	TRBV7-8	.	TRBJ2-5	CASSLALLAGGPPTRQETQYF	TGTGCCAGCAGCTTAGCGCTTCTAGCGGGAGGTCCACCCACCCGACAAGAGACCCAGTACTTC
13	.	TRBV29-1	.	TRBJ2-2	CSAKTLNTGELFF	TGCAGCGCGAAGACACTTAACACCGGGGAGCTGTTTTTT
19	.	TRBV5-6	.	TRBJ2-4	CASSLGASGPPLAKNIQYF	TGTGCCAGCAGCTTGGGGGCCAGCGGTCCACCTCTAGCCAAAAACATTCAGTACTTC
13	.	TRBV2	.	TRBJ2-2	CASRQGSAGELFF	TGTGCCAGCAGACAGGGAAGCGCCGGGGAGCTGTTTTTT
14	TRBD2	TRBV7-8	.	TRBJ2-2	CASSFRGGTGELFF	TGTGCCAGCAGCTTCCGGGGGGGGACCGGGGAGCTGTTTTTT
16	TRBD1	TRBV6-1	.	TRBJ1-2	CASSGVGDRDGNGYTF	TGTGCCAGCAGTGGGGTAGGGGACAGGGACGGGAATGGCTACACCTTC
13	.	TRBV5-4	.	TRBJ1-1	CATGEPLNTEAFF	TGTGCCACAGGGGAGCCCCTGAACACTGAAGCTTTCTTT
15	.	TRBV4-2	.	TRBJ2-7	CASSQELAQSYEQYF	TGTGCCAGCAGCCAAGAGCTAGCGCAGTCCTACGAGCAGTACTTC